This note documents a single T cell receptor beta chain sequence. Its antigen is unknown. This sample stems from a study of blood T cells in healthy people across ages. Study background: About one barcoded beta molecule was captured per two T cells (by template switching).

PCR was performed a second time for about 6 to 11 cycles using a sample-barcoded 5' primer and a J-beta primer mix. The template-switch adaptor was a 5' adaptor with 12 random nucleotides. It tagged each cDNA molecule. TCRdb called the 5' RACE reads again in MiXCR, with one record for every CDR3 protein. Found here are around 400,000 distinct CDR3 sequences, roughly half of them singletons; the top ten hold 45% to 60%. General study results and limits: Long-lived donors carried more naive CD4+ cells and greater diversity than aged donors.

This clonotype was obtained from a man in his 60s in good health. The sequencing input was blood.

This CDR3 is CASRPMTGLINQPQHF. In DNA, the CDR3 is TGTGCCAGCAGACCTATGACAGGGTTGATCAATCAGCCCCAGCATTTT. The chain is built from TRBV6-5 and TRBJ1-5, with 7 bases lining up with TRBD1. Losses at the gene ends were 6 bases for V and 3 bases for J; bases not matched to a gene: 11. Germline assignment: CDR1 MNHEY and CDR2 SVGAGI. The CDR3 loop spans 16 amino acids.